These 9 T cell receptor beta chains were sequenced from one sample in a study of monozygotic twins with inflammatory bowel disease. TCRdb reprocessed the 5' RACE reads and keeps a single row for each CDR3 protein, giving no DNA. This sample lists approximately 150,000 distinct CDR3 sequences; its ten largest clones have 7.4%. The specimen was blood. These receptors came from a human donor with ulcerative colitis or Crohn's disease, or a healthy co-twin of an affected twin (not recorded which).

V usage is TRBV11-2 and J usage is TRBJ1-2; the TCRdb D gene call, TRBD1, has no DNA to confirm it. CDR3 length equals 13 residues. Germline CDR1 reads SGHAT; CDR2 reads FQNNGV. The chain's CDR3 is CASSLGRGSGYTF.

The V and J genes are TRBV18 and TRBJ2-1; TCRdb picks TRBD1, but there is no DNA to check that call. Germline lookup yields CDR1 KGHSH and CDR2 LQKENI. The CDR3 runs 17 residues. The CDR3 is CASSKAPGTGGPNEQFF.

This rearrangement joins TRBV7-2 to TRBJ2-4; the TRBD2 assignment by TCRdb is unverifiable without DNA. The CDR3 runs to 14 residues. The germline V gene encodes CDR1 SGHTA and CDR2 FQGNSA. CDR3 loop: CASTLRGGQGIQYF.

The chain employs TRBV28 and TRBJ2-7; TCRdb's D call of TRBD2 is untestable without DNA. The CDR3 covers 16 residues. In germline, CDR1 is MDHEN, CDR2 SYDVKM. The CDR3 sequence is CASSGIGPLVPYEQYF.

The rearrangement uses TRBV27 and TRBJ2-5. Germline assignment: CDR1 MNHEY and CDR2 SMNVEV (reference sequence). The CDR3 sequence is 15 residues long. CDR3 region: CASSLSGVFLETQYF.

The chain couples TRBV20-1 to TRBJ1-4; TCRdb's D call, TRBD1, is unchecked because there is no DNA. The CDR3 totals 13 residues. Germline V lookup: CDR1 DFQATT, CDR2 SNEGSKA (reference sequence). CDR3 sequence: CSAARGANEKLFF.

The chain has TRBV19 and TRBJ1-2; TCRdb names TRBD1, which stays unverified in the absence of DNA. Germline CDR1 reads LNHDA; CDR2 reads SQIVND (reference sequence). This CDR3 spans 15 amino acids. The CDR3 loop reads CASSIGGPAIRGYTF.

The CDR3 protein is CAWSVPWRQETQYF. The rearrangement links TRBV30 to TRBJ2-5. There are 14 residues in the CDR3. The germline V gene has CDR1 GTSNPN and CDR2 SVGIG (reference sequence).

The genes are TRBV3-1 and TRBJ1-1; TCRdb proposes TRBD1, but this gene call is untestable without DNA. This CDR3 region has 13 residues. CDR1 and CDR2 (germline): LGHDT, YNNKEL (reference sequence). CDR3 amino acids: CASSPGAGTEACF. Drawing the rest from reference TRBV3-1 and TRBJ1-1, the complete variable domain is DTAVSQTPKYLVTQMGNDKSIKCEQNLGHDTMYWYKQDSKKFLKIMFSYNNKELIINETVPNRFSPKSPDKAHLNLHINSLELGDSAVYFCASSPGAGTEACFGQGTRLTVV.